This paragraph covers one T cell receptor (beta chain) sequence. Its specificity is unknown. These data originate in a study of cytomegalovirus exposure and HLA in healthy donors. The overall study: The study's early data release held roughly 91 million unique TCRs from HLA-typed donors. Overall study findings and caveats: Association of a missense DCLRE1C variant with TCR beta V- and J-gene trimming was reported in a later analysis. Most sequenced TCRs were rare (though some public TCRs occurred in many donors).

Both 60 Vbeta primers and 13 Jbeta primers went into the PCR. Profiling relied on immunoSEQ multiplex PCR, and the TCRdb table lists in-frame clones only, not all of them. The sample consists of 95,000 to 110,000 clones, 65% to 85% of them appearing once. The CDR3 covers 13 residues. The germline V and J ends were trimmed by 3 bases and 9 bases, with 13 bases remaining between them. Germline V gives CDR1 SGHRS, CDR2 YFSETQ. Sequencing was done on a sample of PBMCs. The chain joins TRBV5-1 to TRBJ2-1; maybe TRBD1 (6 bases). The receptor was derived from a man aged 18 to 30 in good health and CMV-seronegative. The DNA of the CDR3 is TGCGCCAGCAGCTGGGGGCCGCCCAGTGAGCAGTTCTTC. Protein: CASSWGPPSEQFF.